One sample yielded the 32 T cell receptor beta chains listed below, sequenced in a study of cytomegalovirus exposure and HLA in healthy donors. PCR primers comprised 60 Vbeta and 13 Jbeta primers. Clones were sequenced by immunoSEQ multiplex PCR, and TCRdb holds only the in-frame ones, with some missing. This sample carries about 160,000 clones, about 80% of them seen once, and the ten largest clones take approximately 1.2%. Sample: PBMCs. The receptors shown here come from a man under 40 in good health and CMV-seronegative.

The chain joins TRBV6-6 to TRBJ1-5; 7 bases fit TRBD1. Germline CDR1 is MNHNY and CDR2 is SVGAGI (reference sequence). The CDR3 runs 14 residues. Trimming took 4 bases from V and 6 from J; bases not matched to a gene: 6. The CDR3 loop is CASSSGGLGQPQHF. CDR3 DNA sequence: TGTGCCAGCAGTTCAGGGGGGCTGGGTCAGCCCCAGCATTTT.

The chain links TRBV7-2 to TRBJ2-7; possible D gene TRBD2, 6 bases. The germline V and J ends were trimmed by 5 bases and 6 bases, with 23 bases remaining between them. This CDR3 is built from 16 residues. Per germline, CDR1 SGHTA and CDR2 FQGNSA. In nucleotides, the CDR3 is TGTGCCAGCAGCCCCCCCTGGGGGGTCCCCCCTGGCGAGCAGTACTTC. As protein: CASSPPWGVPPGEQYF.

The chain uses TRBV28 and TRBJ1-5, with 7 nucleotides matching TRBD1. J was trimmed by 2 bases and V by 5 bases; bases with no gene match: 3. Germline V gene data show CDR1 as MDHEN and CDR2 as SYDVKM. The CDR3 is made up of 14 amino acids. In DNA, the CDR3 is TGTGCCAGCAGTGGACAGGACCGCAATCAGCCCCAGCATTTT. Its translation: CASSGQDRNQPQHF.

V gene TRBV13 combines with J gene TRBJ1-2; D might be TRBD1 (6 bases). Germline V gives CDR1 PRHDT, CDR2 FYEKMQ (reference sequence). This CDR3 has 16 amino acids. V was trimmed by 3 bases and J by 4 bases, leaving 18 bases between them. CDR3 residues: CASSLAGAPDGYGYTF. In DNA form, the CDR3 reads TGTGCCAGCAGCTTGGCGGGGGCGCCGGATGGCTATGGCTACACCTTC.

This chain links TRBV18 with TRBJ2-5; 9 bases agree with TRBD1. The length of the CDR3 is 15 residues. Trimming at V came to 5 bases and at J to 2 bases, leaving 6 bases not matched to a gene. CDR1 and CDR2 from the germline V gene are KGHSH and LQKENI. CDR3 protein: CASSGDRGVQETQYF. CDR3 DNA: TGTGCCAGCTCAGGAGACAGGGGGGTACAAGAGACCCAGTACTTC.

The CDR3 reads CASSFTGMNEQFF. In nucleotides, the CDR3 is TGCGCCAGCAGCTTTACAGGGATGAATGAGCAGTTCTTC. The J gene is TRBJ2-1, the V gene TRBV5-1; TRBD1 might be the D (6 bases). The germline V and J ends were trimmed by 2 bases and 7 bases, with 10 bases remaining between them. CDR1 SGHRS and CDR2 YFSETQ come from the germline V gene. There are 13 residues in the CDR3. The full variable domain, rest sourced from reference TRBV5-1 and TRBJ2-1, is KAGVTQTPRYLIKTRGQQVTLSCSPISGHRSVSWYQQTPGQGLQFLFEYFSETQRNKGNFPGRFSGRQFSNSRSEMNVSTLELGDSALYLCASSFTGMNEQFFGPGTRLTVL.

The chain uses TRBV6-5 and TRBJ2-7; D is uncertain. Germline V CDR1 and CDR2: MNHEY, SVGAGI. The CDR3 is 13 amino acids. Trimming took off 0 bases at V and 4 bases at J, with 7 bases between the two ends. The CDR3 sequence is CASSYSPPYEQYF. In nucleotides, the CDR3 is TGTGCCAGCAGTTACTCCCCCCCTTACGAGCAGTACTTC.

This chain uses TRBV7-2 with TRBJ2-7, with D maybe TRBD2 (5 bases). The germline V and J ends were trimmed by 6 bases and 3 bases, with 18 bases remaining between them. The CDR3 spans 15 residues. Germline V gene lookup returns CDR1 SGHTA and CDR2 FQGNSA. CDR3 loop: CASSSTRTVYYEQYF. Written as DNA, the CDR3 is TGTGCCAGCAGTTCTACTAGAACTGTTTACTACGAGCAGTACTTC.

This chain joins TRBV6-5 and TRBJ1-5, with 8 bases matching TRBD1. V gave up 6 bases and J gave up 6 bases; unmatched junction bases: 7. This CDR3 contains 14 residues. Germline V gene sequence: CDR1 MNHEY, CDR2 SVGAGI. Here the CDR3 reads CASRQTGDGQPQHF. CDR3 DNA: TGTGCCAGCAGACAGACAGGGGACGGTCAGCCCCAGCATTTT.

This chain uses TRBV2 with TRBJ2-3, with D perhaps TRBD1 (6 bases). V shed 4 bases and J shed 3 bases, with 14 bases lying between them. The germline V gene has CDR1 SNHLY and CDR2 FYNNEI. CDR3 length: 15 residues. The CDR3 loop is CASSVAGQITDTQYF. As DNA, the CDR3 is TGTGCCAGCAGTGTCGCCGGACAGATTACAGATACGCAGTATTTT.

The gene calls are TRBV4-1 and TRBJ2-7; 7 positions match TRBD2. The CDR3 spans 15 residues. Per germline, CDR1 MGHRA and CDR2 YSYEKL. The V gene end was trimmed by 0 bases and the J gene end by 1 base; junction bases not matched to a gene: 3. The CDR3 region is CASSQEGGRSYEQYF. Written as DNA, the CDR3 is TGCGCCAGCAGCCAAGAGGGGGGGAGGTCCTACGAGCAGTACTTC.

This chain connects TRBV11-2 to TRBJ2-1, with D tentatively TRBD2 (6 bases). V lost 4 bases, J lost 4 bases, and 23 bases lay in between. Germline V gene sequence: CDR1 SGHAT, CDR2 FQNNGV. CDR3 length: 18 amino acids. The CDR3 DNA sequence: TGTGCCAGCAGCTCCCGTGATTGGCGGGATACCACTTACAATGAGCAGTTCTTC. Protein product: CASSSRDWRDTTYNEQFF. The whole variable domain, remainder taken from reference TRBV11-2 and TRBJ2-1, is EAGVAQSPRYKIIEKRQSVAFWCNPISGHATLYWYQQILGQGPKLLIQFQNNGVVDDSQLPKDRFSAERLKGVDSTLKIQPAKLEDSAVYLCASSSRDWRDTTYNEQFFGPGTRLTVL.

The V call is TRBV4-3, the J call TRBJ2-3, with 10 bases identical to TRBD2. This CDR3 has 18 amino acids. V lost 0 bases to trimming and J lost 2 bases; unmatched junction nucleotides: 8. CDR1 and CDR2 (germline): LGHNA, YSLEER. The CDR3 DNA reads as TGCGCCAGCAGCCAAGATTGGTCTAGCGGGAGTTCCACAGATACGCAGTATTTT. Residues: CASSQDWSSGSSTDTQYF.

This chain links TRBV6-6 with TRBJ2-7, with 10 bases matching TRBD1. The junction had 4 bases not matched to a gene; V was cut back by 0 bases and J by 2 bases. The CDR3 totals 16 residues. CDR1 is MNHNY, CDR2 SVGAGI, per germline (reference sequence). This CDR3 is CASSYSGTGVTYEQYF. In DNA, the CDR3 is TGTGCCAGCAGTTACTCCGGGACAGGGGTCACCTACGAGCAGTACTTC.

The CDR3 reads CASSFHGAALSTDTQYF. The CDR3 DNA reads TGTGCCAGCAGCTTTCACGGAGCGGCTCTGAGCACAGATACGCAGTATTTT. The chain carries TRBV14 and TRBJ2-3; TRBD2 might be the D (5 bases). Trimming removed 5 bases at V and 0 bases at J, with 18 bases between. The CDR3 is made up of 17 amino acids. Germline V gene lookup returns CDR1 SGHDN and CDR2 FVKESK.

The V gene is TRBV19, the J gene TRBJ2-2; 7 bases align to TRBD1. After removal of 4 bases from V and 2 bases from J, the junction contained 10 bases not matched to a gene. CDR1 LNHDA and CDR2 SQIVND come from the germline V gene (reference sequence). This CDR3 comprises 17 residues. In nucleotides, the CDR3 is TGTGCCAGTAGTACCAATCCAGGACAGGACAACACCGGGGAGCTGTTTTTT. Amino acids: CASSTNPGQDNTGELFF.

The CDR3 protein is CASSESRGYSNQPQHF. The DNA of the CDR3 is TGCGCCAGCAGTGAGTCCAGGGGTTATAGCAATCAGCCCCAGCATTTT. This chain connects TRBV10-2 to TRBJ1-5; possible D gene TRBD1, 6 bases. There are 16 residues in the CDR3. Germline V gene lookup returns CDR1 WSHSY and CDR2 SAAADI. Trimming removed 0 bases from V and 0 bases from J, with 9 bases in between.

This chain uses TRBV19 with TRBJ2-7; D might be TRBD1 (5 bases). Germline CDR1 LNHDA, CDR2 SQIVND (reference sequence). V was cut by 2 bases and J by 2 bases, with 13 bases left in between. The CDR3 totals 15 residues. The CDR3: CASSIRSQDTYEQYF. The DNA for the CDR3 is TGTGCCAGTAGTATAAGGAGCCAGGACACCTACGAGCAGTACTTC.

This clone has a handful of counts. The V and J genes are TRBV5-6 and TRBJ1-4, with D maybe TRBD1 (6 bases). Germline-derived CDR1 and CDR2 are SGHDT and YYEEEE. CDR3 length equals 14 residues. Trimming cost V 0 bases and J 6 bases, with 9 bases left between them. The CDR3 coding sequence is TGTGCCAGCAGCTTGGGAGGGGGTTATGAAAAACTGTTTTTT. It is translated as CASSLGGGYEKLFF. The complete variable domain, with remaining parts taken from reference TRBV5-6 and TRBJ1-4, reads DAGVTQSPTHLIKTRGQQVTLRCSPKSGHDTVSWYQQALGQGPQFIFQYYEEEERQRGNFPDRFSGHQFPNYSSELNVNALLLGDSALYLCASSLGGGYEKLFFGSGTQLSVL.

This chain uses TRBV7-3 with TRBJ2-3, with 7 nucleotides matching TRBD1. The CDR3 runs to 17 residues. Looked up from germline, CDR1 is SGHTA and CDR2 is FQGTGA. V shed 6 bases, J shed 0 bases, and the junction held 12 bases outside the gene matches. CDR3 nucleotide sequence: TGTGCCAGCAGTTACAGAGCTGGGACAGCCAGCACAGATACGCAGTATTTT. This encodes CASSYRAGTASTDTQYF.

The rearrangement uses TRBV2 and TRBJ2-7; D ambiguous. V lost 5 bases to trimming and J lost 0 bases, with 5 bases between them. CDR1 and CDR2 from the germline V gene are SNHLY and FYNNEI. CDR3 size: 12 residues. The CDR3, as DNA: TGTGCCAGCAGTTACTACTCCTACGAGCAGTACTTC. This translates into CASSYYSYEQYF.

The chain has TRBV10-3 and TRBJ2-7, with D possibly matching TRBD2 (6 bases). Germline CDR1 and CDR2: ENHRY and SYGVKD. The CDR3 is made up of 12 amino acids. V was cut by 8 bases and J by 5 bases, with 13 bases left in between. DNA of the CDR3: TGTGCCATCCGGGGACTCCAAGACGAGCAGTACTTC. Residues: CAIRGLQDEQYF.

The chain couples TRBV6-1 to TRBJ1-5; 8 bases agree with TRBD1. This CDR3 has 14 amino acids. V gave up 7 bases and J gave up 3 bases; unmatched junction bases: 5. CDR1 MNHNS and CDR2 SASEGT come from the germline V gene. The DNA of the CDR3 is TGTGCCAGCACAGGGGGCGCTTACAATCAGCCCCAGCATTTT. Protein product: CASTGGAYNQPQHF.

This clone was recorded only once. The chain couples TRBV15 to TRBJ2-5, with 8 bases lining up with TRBD1. V lost 7 bases, J lost 2 bases, and 3 bases stayed unmatched. Germline CDR1 and CDR2: LNHNV and YYDKDF (reference sequence). The CDR3 runs 13 residues. Here the CDR3 reads CATNTGGQETQYF. The CDR3 DNA sequence: TGTGCCACCAACACAGGGGGGCAAGAGACCCAGTACTTC.

The rearrangement joins TRBV7-6 to TRBJ2-5; TRBD1 might be the D (7 bases). V was shortened by 3 bases and J by 1 base, with 9 bases between the two germline ends. Germline CDR1 reads SGHVS; CDR2 reads FNYEAQ. The CDR3 loop spans 14 amino acids. The CDR3 loop reads CASSFQGGQETQYF. CDR3 DNA sequence: TGTGCCAGCAGCTTCCAGGGGGGCCAAGAGACCCAGTACTTC.

The chain combines TRBV2 with TRBJ2-7, with 9 bases aligning to TRBD1. The CDR3 has 14 residues. Germline values: CDR1 SNHLY, CDR2 FYNNEI. The trim removed 6 bases at V and 4 bases at J, leaving 7 bases unmatched. CDR3 region: CASSGQGPRYEQYF. DNA for the CDR3: TGTGCCAGCAGCGGACAGGGGCCTAGATACGAGCAGTACTTC.

The rearrangement joins TRBV13 to TRBJ2-7; weak D call: TRBD1 (6 bases). This CDR3 is built from 14 residues. From germline, CDR1 is PRHDT and CDR2 FYEKMQ (reference sequence). Trimming removed 8 bases at V and 7 bases at J, with 21 bases between. As DNA, the CDR3 is TGTGCCAGCCCGACCTTTGGGACAAATTTAGAGCAGTACTTC. The encoded protein is CASPTFGTNLEQYF.

The genes are TRBV2 and TRBJ2-2; TRBD2 agrees at 10 bases. The CDR3 extends over 15 amino acids. J lost 1 base, V lost 8 bases, and 4 bases had no gene match. Germline V CDR1 and CDR2: SNHLY, FYNNEI. In DNA, the CDR3 is TGTGCCAGCTCTGGGACTAGCGTGAACACCGGGGAGCTGTTTTTT. It translates to CASSGTSVNTGELFF.

This clone was recorded only once. CDR3 residues: CASSRLAGASYEQYF. The CDR3, as DNA: TGTGCCAGCAGCCGACTAGCGGGGGCTTCCTACGAGCAGTACTTC. The V call is TRBV6-5, the J call TRBJ2-7, with TRBD2 identical over 12 bases. The CDR3 has 15 amino acids. J lost 1 base, V lost 6 bases, and 4 bases had no gene match. Germline lookup yields CDR1 MNHEY and CDR2 SVGAGI.

The rearrangement links TRBV12-5 to TRBJ2-7; D is unresolved. V was pared by 0 bases and J by 7 bases, with 10 bases between. The CDR3 contains 13 residues. Germline CDR1 and CDR2: LGHNT and FRNRAP. DNA for the CDR3: TGTGCTAGTGGTTTGGTACTCCCTCTTGAGCAGTACTTC. Its translation: CASGLVLPLEQYF.

This chain uses TRBV6-6 with TRBJ1-1; D not resolved. Per the germline V gene, CDR1 is MNHNY and CDR2 is SVGAGI (reference sequence). V gave up 11 bases and J gave up 4 bases, with 11 bases separating them. The CDR3 spans 11 residues. The CDR3 region is CAASVGTEAFF. The CDR3 region has the DNA TGTGCCGCGTCCGTTGGCACTGAAGCTTTCTTT.

This clone appeared a few times. The chain couples TRBV11-2 to TRBJ2-7, with D maybe TRBD1 (6 bases). V lost 5 bases and J lost 7, with 18 bases in between. Germline V gene data show CDR1 as SGHAT and CDR2 as FQNNGV. This CDR3 is 14 amino acids long. CDR3 region: CASSPPQGLWEQYF. DNA of the CDR3: TGTGCCAGCAGCCCGCCCCAGGGGCTATGGGAGCAGTACTTC. Using reference TRBV11-2 and TRBJ2-7 for the parts outside the CDR3, the full variable domain is EAGVAQSPRYKIIEKRQSVAFWCNPISGHATLYWYQQILGQGPKLLIQFQNNGVVDDSQLPKDRFSAERLKGVDSTLKIQPAKLEDSAVYLCASSPPQGLWEQYFGPGTRLTVT.